This record covers a single T cell receptor beta chain. Its antigen is unknown. 5'RACE primed at constant segments yielded TCR alpha and TCR beta cDNA libraries bearing sample barcodes and UMIs. TCRdb called the 5' RACE reads again in MiXCR, with one record for every CDR3 protein. The sample comprises around 53,000 distinct CDR3 sequences, 9% to 15% of which are singletons, and around a quarter rests with the top ten. The data derive from a study of T-cell memory formation after mild COVID-19. Study findings and constraints: Contracting CD8+ clones were enriched in EMRA, CD4+ mainly in CM and EM. Day 15 to 85 contracting clones showed balanced CD4/CD8; later expanders leaned CD4+. Pre-infection memory contained some responding clones, which suggested that cross-reactive memory had joined.

This CDR3 is 14 amino acids long. V lost 7 bases, J lost 4 bases, and 9 bases stayed unmatched. The chain links TRBV12-3 or TRBV12-4 to TRBJ1-2; TRBD1 aligns across 7 bases. The material sequenced was PBMCs or a T cell subset sorted from them (not recorded which). The clonotype was recovered from a man aged 18 to 29 who had mild COVID-19 (a few samples of this study predate the infection). Cell type and time point are not known. The CDR3 nucleotides read TGTGCCAGCACCTACTCAGCAGGGGGCTATGGCTACACCTTC. Residues: CASTYSAGGYGYTF.